This TCR beta chain was recovered during a study of PD-1 blockade in classical Hodgkin lymphoma. Study-wide points: Diversity in CD4+ TCRs, unlike that measured in CD8+ TCRs, had risen significantly by C4D1. Complete responders' diversity at baseline resembled that of newly diagnosed patients.

All patients relapsed after autologous stem cell transplantation, and brentuximab vedotin exposure varied. V shed 4 bases and J shed 2 bases, with 13 bases lying between them. This CDR3 has 15 amino acids. The germline V gene encodes CDR1 SNHLY and CDR2 FYNNEI. Sequencing used immunoSEQ multiplex PCR; TCRdb keeps in-frame clones, though not all of them. The sample includes 75,000 to 100,000 clones, roughly 76% of them seen just once. Of note for this clone: Its antigen is currently unknown.

The sequence was obtained from a human donor with classical Hodgkin lymphoma. This sample comprised peripheral blood mononuclear cells (PBMCs), obtained before the second cycle of nivolumab. The chain carries TRBV2 and TRBJ2-3; tentative D call: TRBD1 (5 bases). In DNA form, the CDR3 reads TGTGCCAGCAGTGGTAGGGCAGGGATCACAGATACGCAGTATTTT. It translates to CASSGRAGITDTQYF.